The 5 T cell receptor beta chains reported below all come from one sample, sequenced in a study of CD8 T cells in ankylosing spondylitis. TCRdb used MiXCR to reprocess the 5' RACE reads, holding one entry per CDR3 protein. The sample consists of some 240,000 distinct CDR3 sequences, about 18% of them appearing once. The material sequenced was blood, either unsorted or a sorted T cell fraction (not recorded which). The origin of the receptors is a male donor with ankylosing spondylitis or in good health (not recorded which).

The chain uses TRBV28 and TRBJ2-7; 9 nucleotides align to TRBD1. With V trimmed by 5 bases and J by 3 bases, 11 bases remained unmatched. In germline, CDR1 is MDHEN, CDR2 SYDVKM. This CDR3 comprises 16 residues. CDR3 sequence: CASSTYDRGSVYEQYF. The CDR3, as DNA: TGTGCCAGCAGTACGTACGACAGGGGGTCCGTCTACGAGCAGTACTTC.

This clonotype appeared a few times. The rearrangement joins TRBV6-5 to TRBJ2-5, with 8 nucleotides matching TRBD2. V trimming: 8 bases; J trimming: 5 bases; junction bases outside the gene matches: 4. From germline, CDR1 is MNHEY and CDR2 SVGAGI. This CDR3 comprises 12 residues. The CDR3 nucleotides read TGTGCCAGCGGGGCGGGAGGTGAGACCCAGTACTTC. Protein sequence: CASGAGGETQYF.

This clonotype has more than one count but fewer than ten. The J gene is TRBJ2-1, the V gene TRBV12-3 or TRBV12-4; TRBD2 matches 9 bases. This CDR3 contains 15 residues. V shed 2 bases and J 5 bases; nucleotides not matched to a gene: 4. The CDR3 sequence is CASSLRGGRDNEQFF. In nucleotides, the CDR3 is TGTGCCAGCAGTTTAAGGGGCGGGAGGGACAATGAGCAGTTCTTC.

This clonotype was detected a few times. V and J are TRBV29-1 and TRBJ1-1, with 10 bases matching TRBD1. Germline values: CDR1 SQVTM, CDR2 ANQGSEA. Unmatched junction bases numbered 11, after V lost 6 bases and J lost 4 bases. The CDR3 length is 15 residues. DNA of the CDR3: TGCAGCGTGCAGGGACAGGGGAATGGCGGCACTGAAGCTTTCTTT. This sequence encodes CSVQGQGNGGTEAFF.

The chain combines TRBV7-8 with TRBJ2-7, with 12 bases fitting TRBD1. The J segment lost 5 bases and the V segment lost 5 bases, leaving 4 bases of the junction unmatched. The germline CDR1 and CDR2 sequences are SGHVS and FQNEAQ. The CDR3 loop spans 14 amino acids. The CDR3 DNA sequence: TGTGCCAGCAGCACTCGGGACAGGGGGCACGAGCAGTACTTC. Amino acid sequence: CASSTRDRGHEQYF.